A single sample is the source of the 8 T cell receptor beta chains below, sequenced in a study of T cell clonality in common variable immunodeficiency. Antigen specificity for these receptors is unknown. The assay was immunoSEQ multiplex PCR, and TCRdb's table has in-frame clones only and misses some. Listed for the sample are 20,000 to 25,000 clones, none seen a single time. Study-level findings and limits: Reportedly, TCR beta sequences from common variable immunodeficiency showed fewer deletions and N-nucleotide insertions.

Sample: peripheral blood mononuclear cells. These receptor sequences come from a human donor with common variable immunodeficiency.

This clone came up many times. The read terminates 3 residues ahead of where the CDR3 ends, so the germline J gene completes it. The V and J genes are TRBV28 and TRBJ2-7, with TRBD1 matching over 8 bases. The germline V gene encodes CDR1 MDHEN and CDR2 SYDVKM. V lost 7 bases and J lost 5; bases outside the gene matches: 10. This CDR3 is built from 14 residues. Incomplete CDR3 DNA: TGTGCCAGCACCAGGACAGGGCTTTACCACGAG. Translated: CASTRTGLYHE. The CDR3 in its entirety is CASTRTGLYHEQYF.

This clone occurred many times. The observed sequence ends 3 residues before the CDR3 terminus, with the missing tail filled in from the germline J gene. The rearrangement joins TRBV20-1 to TRBJ2-7; D is unclear. The germline V gene encodes CDR1 DFQATT and CDR2 SNEGSKA (reference sequence). V lost 6 bases and J lost 3, with 12 bases in between. The CDR3 runs 12 residues. CDR3 bases read: TGCAGTGCCGCCCCAGAGATCTACGAG. Its translation is CSAAPEIYE. The whole CDR3 protein is CSAAPEIYEQYF.

This clone was observed a handful of times. A much larger clone differs from this one at a single base, so this may be a read error. The CDR3 end is not reached by the read, which stops 3 residues before it; the germline J gene fills it in. The chain employs TRBV7-3 and TRBJ1-1; D not certain. This CDR3 is 14 amino acids long. The germline V gene has CDR1 SGHTA and CDR2 FQGTGA. CDR3 region: CSSSSMKGNTEAFF. The CDR3 bases that were read are TGTTCCAGCAGCTCCATGAAAGGGAACACTGAA. Drawing the rest from reference TRBV7-3 and TRBJ1-1, the complete variable domain is GAGVSQTPSNKVTEKGKYVELRCDPISGHTALYWYRQSLGQGPEFLIYFQGTGAADDSGLPNDRFFAVRPEGSVSTLKIQRTERGDSAVYLCSSSSMKGNTEAFFGQGTRLTVV.

This clone was seen ten or more times. Sequencing ends 3 residues short of the CDR3 end; the germline J gene provides the rest. V is TRBV12-3 or TRBV12-4 and J is TRBJ2-5; TRBD2 matches at 7 bases. J lost 5 bases, V lost 6 bases, and 9 bases had no gene match. The CDR3 covers 14 residues. The CDR3 loop reads CASSPIGRGETQYF. The DNA read from the CDR3 is TGTGCCAGCAGCCCCATAGGGCGGGGGGAGACC.

This clone was counted at least ten times. The read ends 3 residues shy of where the CDR3 ends; the end is completed using the germline J gene. The chain couples TRBV5-6 to TRBJ1-1, with a weak D call TRBD1 (6 bases). V lost 6 bases and J lost 5, with 17 bases in between. This CDR3 is built from 14 residues. Germline CDR1 is SGHDT and CDR2 is YYEEEE. The covered CDR3 bases are TGTGCCAGCACCATACAGGGAATTGGGACTGAA. Its translation: CASTIQGIGTE. The entire CDR3 reads CASTIQGIGTEAFF.

This clone was counted at least ten times. Relative to the germline gene, one junction end is altered; a read error may explain this. The sequenced fragment ends 3 residues before the CDR3 boundary, so the rest is inferred from the germline J gene. This sequence joins TRBV4-2 and TRBJ1-5, with TRBD1 matching over 8 bases. The CDR3 covers 14 residues. Germline V lookup: CDR1 LGHNA, CDR2 YNFKEQ. The covered CDR3 bases are TGCGCCAGCAGCCAAGGACAGGGCGAGGAGCCC. It translates to CASSQGQGEEP. The full CDR3 sequence reads CASSQGQGEEPQHF.

This clone was observed many times. The CDR3 end falls 3 residues outside the read, so it is completed with the germline J gene. This chain links TRBV7-9 with TRBJ2-1; 8 nucleotides line up with TRBD1. CDR3 size: 15 residues. The V segment lost 4 bases and the J segment 2 bases; nucleotides outside the gene matches: 4. The germline V gene encodes CDR1 SEHNR and CDR2 FQNEAQ (reference sequence). The CDR3 bases that were read are TGTGCCAGCAGCTCTCAGGGGGCGGCCTACAATGAG. Translation: CASSSQGAAYNE. The entire CDR3 protein is CASSSQGAAYNEQFF.

The sample holds many counts of this clone. The CDR3 end lies 3 residues beyond the end of the read and is filled in from the germline J gene. The V gene is TRBV4-1, the J gene TRBJ1-5; D is perhaps TRBD1 (6 bases). The CDR3 extends over 17 amino acids. Between the trimmed V and J ends, which lost 4 bases and 0 bases, there was a span of 16 bases. Germline V gene data show CDR1 as MGHRA and CDR2 as YSYEKL. The CDR3 region is CASSPLSGGFSNQPQHF. The sequenced part of the CDR3 DNA is TGCGCCAGCAGCCCGTTGTCTGGGGGCTTTAGCAATCAGCCC.